This TCR beta chain was recorded in a study of T cells after yellow fever vaccination (dated by TCRdb to the late 2010s). A note on the overall study: The SMART-Seq v4 Ultra Low Input RNA kit was used to prepare libraries from fractions with low cell numbers. The cohort comprised two healthy male donors, one aged 18 to 30 and one aged 30 to 40 years. Blood was collected at multiple timepoints before and after primary and secondary immunization, and bulk PBMC replicates and cell subsets were isolated. To follow T-cell clones before and after primary and booster YFV17D yellow fever vaccination, bulk TCR alpha and beta repertoires were sequenced over time.

Trimming takes 3 bases from V and 2 bases from J, and the germline ends sit 8 bases apart. The CDR3 covers 13 residues, taking in both the cysteine and the valine. Only the CDR3 DNA is retained, 39 bases long and in frame from the first base. Via the germline V gene, CDR1 is SNHLY and CDR2 FYNNEI. In this sample, this clonotype turned up many times. This clone's antigen is unknown. Nothing much larger sits one base from this clone, and base qualities are not available. The label giving this sample's treatment or condition can be read as: live attenuated yellow fever vaccine strain. At each blood-draw timepoint, two biological replicates of bulk PBMCs were collected. A standard Ficoll-Paque protocol was used to isolate PBMCs from peripheral blood. RNA was extracted with TriZol from bulk PBMCs, CD4 and CD8 fractions, and dextramer-positive and dextramer-negative fractions. The research as a whole found: After the booster, most of the clones that had expanded following primary vaccination were detected again (around 95% of CD4 and 80% to 90% of CD8), which suggests that memory was broadly maintained. Compared with the primary T-cell response, the secondary T-cell response was weaker but faster, peaking on day 5 rather than day 15. A small share of clonotypes occurred in both CD4 and CD8 compartments, likely arising from convergent recombination. Because the study included only a couple of donors, the extent to which the findings can be generalized is limited. FACS-sorted repertoires could contain abundant contaminating clonotypes from the bulk population, so computational filtering was required.

Instrument used: Illumina NovaSeq 6000. Synthesis of TCR cDNA relied on 5'RACE template switching, a step that introduced a universal primer site along with unique molecular identifiers. Priming of cDNA synthesis was performed from both the TCR alpha and TCR beta constant segments. Library amplification involved two PCR steps, and the second step added sample barcodes and sequencing adapters. Libraries were sequenced on Illumina HiSeq 2500 (2x100 bp) or NovaSeq (2x150 bp). The paper's data handling went like this. MIGEC was used to demultiplex reads and collapse the reads into UMI consensus sequences, and MiXCR was used for V(D)J alignment. Clonotypes responding to the vaccine were identified with edgeR on replicate PBMC samples, with the criteria of FDR below 0.01 and a log2 fold change above 5 up to day 15. Each bulk clonotype received a CD4 or CD8 identity based on whether the sequenced CD4 or CD8 repertoire contained that clonotype at higher abundance. The public reads were run again by TCRdb, first through fastp at Q25 and then through MiXCR, and only productive beta chains were kept. Identical CDR3 proteins give one entry, which carries the most common genes and DNA. It is TCRdb's table, rather than the study itself, that gives the V and J calls and clone size. Across this sample there are about 310,000 distinct CDR3 sequences, with around 3.6% seen only once. The ten biggest clones cover around 20% of the sample.

The receptor's source is a man between 18 and 35 years old who received the YFV17D yellow fever vaccine. This specimen consisted of PBMCs, obtained on the day of the yellow fever booster vaccination. The chain is made from TRBV2 and TRBJ2-7; the D gene identity is not certain. For the CDR3, the sequence is CASSDGHTYEQYV. Read as DNA, the sequence is TGTGCCAGCAGTGACGGGCACACCTACGAGCAGTACGTC.